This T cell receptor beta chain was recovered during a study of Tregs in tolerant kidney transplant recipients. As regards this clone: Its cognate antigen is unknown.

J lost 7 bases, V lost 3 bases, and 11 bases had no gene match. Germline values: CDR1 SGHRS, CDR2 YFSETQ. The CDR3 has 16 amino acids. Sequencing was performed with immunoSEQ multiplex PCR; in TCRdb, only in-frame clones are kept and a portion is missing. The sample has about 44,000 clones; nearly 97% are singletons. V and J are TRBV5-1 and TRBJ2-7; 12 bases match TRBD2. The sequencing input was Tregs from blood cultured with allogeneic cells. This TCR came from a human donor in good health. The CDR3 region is CASSSGTSGRPWEQYF. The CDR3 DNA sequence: TGCGCCAGCAGCTCGGGAACTAGCGGGAGGCCGTGGGAGCAGTACTTC.